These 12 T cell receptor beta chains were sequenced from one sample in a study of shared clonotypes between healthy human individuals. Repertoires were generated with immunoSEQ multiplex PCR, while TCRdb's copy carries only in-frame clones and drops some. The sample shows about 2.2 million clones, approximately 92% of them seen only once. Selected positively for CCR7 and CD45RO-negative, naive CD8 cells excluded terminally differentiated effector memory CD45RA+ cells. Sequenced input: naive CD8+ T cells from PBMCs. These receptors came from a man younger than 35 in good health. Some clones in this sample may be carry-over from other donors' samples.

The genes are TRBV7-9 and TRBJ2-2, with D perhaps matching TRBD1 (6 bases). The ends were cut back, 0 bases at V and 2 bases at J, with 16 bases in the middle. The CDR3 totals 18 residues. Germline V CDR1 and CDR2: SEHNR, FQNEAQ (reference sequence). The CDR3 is CASSLATGPSLNTGELFF. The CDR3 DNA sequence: TGTGCCAGCAGCTTAGCTACAGGGCCCTCCCTTAACACCGGGGAGCTGTTTTTT.

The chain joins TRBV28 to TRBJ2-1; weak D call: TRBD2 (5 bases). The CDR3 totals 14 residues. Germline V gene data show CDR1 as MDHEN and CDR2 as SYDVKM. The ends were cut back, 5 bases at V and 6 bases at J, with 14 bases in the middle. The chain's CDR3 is CASSPRLTSNEQFF. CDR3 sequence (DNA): TGTGCCAGCAGTCCTCGACTAACTAGCAATGAGCAGTTCTTC.

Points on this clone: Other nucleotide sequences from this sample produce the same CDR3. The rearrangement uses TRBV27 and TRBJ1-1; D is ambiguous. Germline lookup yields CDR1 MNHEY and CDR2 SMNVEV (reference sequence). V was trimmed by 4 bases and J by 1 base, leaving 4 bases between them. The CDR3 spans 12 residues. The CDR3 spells CASSSRNTEAFF. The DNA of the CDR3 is TGTGCCAGCAGTTCCAGGAACACTGAAGCTTTCTTT.

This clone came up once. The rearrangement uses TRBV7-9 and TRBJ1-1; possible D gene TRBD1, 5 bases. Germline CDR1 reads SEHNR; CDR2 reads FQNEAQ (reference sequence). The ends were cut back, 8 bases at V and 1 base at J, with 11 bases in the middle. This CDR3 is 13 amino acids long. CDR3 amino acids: CASSRVANTEAFF. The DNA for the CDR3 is TGTGCCAGCTCCAGGGTTGCGAACACTGAAGCTTTCTTT. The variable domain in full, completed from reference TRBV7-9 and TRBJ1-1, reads DTGVSQNPRHKITKRGQNVTFRCDPISEHNRLYWYRQTLGQGPEFLTYFQNEAQLEKSRLLSDRFSAERPKGSFSTLEIQRTEQGDSAMYLCASSRVANTEAFFGQGTRLTVV.

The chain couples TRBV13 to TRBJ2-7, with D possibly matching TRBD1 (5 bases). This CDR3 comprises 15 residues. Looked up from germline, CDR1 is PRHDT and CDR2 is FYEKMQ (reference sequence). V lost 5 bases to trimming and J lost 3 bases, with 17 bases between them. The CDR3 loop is CASSQSGKTDYEQYF. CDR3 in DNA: TGTGCCAGCAGCCAATCAGGGAAAACGGACTACGAGCAGTACTTC.

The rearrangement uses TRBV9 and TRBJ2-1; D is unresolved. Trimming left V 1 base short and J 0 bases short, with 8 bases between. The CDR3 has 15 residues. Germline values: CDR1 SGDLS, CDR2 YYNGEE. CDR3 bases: TGTGCCAGCAGCGTACTCCAGGCCTCCTACAATGAGCAGTTCTTC. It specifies CASSVLQASYNEQFF. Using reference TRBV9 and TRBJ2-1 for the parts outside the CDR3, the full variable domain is DSGVTQTPKHLITATGQRVTLRCSPRSGDLSVYWYQQSLDQGLQFLIQYYNGEERAKGNILERFSAQQFPDLHSELNLSSLELGDSALYFCASSVLQASYNEQFFGPGTRLTVL.

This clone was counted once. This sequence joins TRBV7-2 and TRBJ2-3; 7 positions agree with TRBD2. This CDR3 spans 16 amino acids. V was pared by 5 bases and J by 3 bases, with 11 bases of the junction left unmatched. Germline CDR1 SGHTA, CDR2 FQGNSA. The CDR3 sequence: CASSPWDYPRTDTQYF. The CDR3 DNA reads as TGTGCCAGCAGCCCATGGGACTACCCTCGGACAGATACGCAGTATTTT.

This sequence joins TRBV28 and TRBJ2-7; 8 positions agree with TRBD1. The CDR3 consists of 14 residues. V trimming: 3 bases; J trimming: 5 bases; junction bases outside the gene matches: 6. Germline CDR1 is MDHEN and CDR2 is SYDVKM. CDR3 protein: CASSFMAGGNEQYF. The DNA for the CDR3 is TGTGCCAGCAGTTTTATGGCAGGGGGCAACGAGCAGTACTTC.

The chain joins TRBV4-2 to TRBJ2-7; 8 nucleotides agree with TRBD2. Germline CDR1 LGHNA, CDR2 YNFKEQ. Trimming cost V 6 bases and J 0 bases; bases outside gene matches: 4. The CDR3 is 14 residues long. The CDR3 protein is CASRAGASSYEQYF. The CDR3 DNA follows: TGTGCCAGCAGAGCGGGAGCCAGCTCCTACGAGCAGTACTTC.

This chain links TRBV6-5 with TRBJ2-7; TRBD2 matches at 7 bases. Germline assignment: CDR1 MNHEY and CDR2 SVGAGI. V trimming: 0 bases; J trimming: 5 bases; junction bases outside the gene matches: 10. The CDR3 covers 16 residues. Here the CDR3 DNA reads TGTGCCAGCAGTTACTCGATGGTAGCGGGTTCCCACGAGCAGTACTTC. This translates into CASSYSMVAGSHEQYF.

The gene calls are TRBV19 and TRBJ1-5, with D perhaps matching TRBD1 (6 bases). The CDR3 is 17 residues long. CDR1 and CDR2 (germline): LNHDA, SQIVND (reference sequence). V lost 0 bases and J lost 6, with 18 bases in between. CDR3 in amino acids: CASSIDAWGAFGQPQHF. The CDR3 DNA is TGTGCCAGTAGTATAGATGCTTGGGGGGCCTTCGGTCAGCCCCAGCATTTT. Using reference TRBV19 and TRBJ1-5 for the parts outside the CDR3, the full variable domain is DGGITQSPKYLFRKEGQNVTLSCEQNLNHDAMYWYRQDPGQGLRLIYYSQIVNDFQKGDIAEGYSVSREKKESFPLTVTSAQKNPTAFYLCASSIDAWGAFGQPQHFGDGTRLSIL.

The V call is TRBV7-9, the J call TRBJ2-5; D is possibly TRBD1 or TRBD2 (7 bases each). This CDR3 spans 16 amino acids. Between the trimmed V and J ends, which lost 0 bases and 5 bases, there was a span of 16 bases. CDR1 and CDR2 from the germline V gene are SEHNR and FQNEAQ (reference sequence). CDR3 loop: CASSLAEQGRGETQYF. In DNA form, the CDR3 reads TGTGCCAGCAGCTTAGCAGAACAGGGGCGGGGGGAGACCCAGTACTTC. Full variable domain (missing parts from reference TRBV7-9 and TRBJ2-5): DTGVSQNPRHKITKRGQNVTFRCDPISEHNRLYWYRQTLGQGPEFLTYFQNEAQLEKSRLLSDRFSAERPKGSFSTLEIQRTEQGDSAMYLCASSLAEQGRGETQYFGPGTRLLVL.